This T cell receptor (beta chain) originates from a study of T cell responses to AZD1222 COVID-19 vaccine. Study in general: Recipients boosted at about 4 weeks or about 12 weeks are pooled.

V lost 4 bases and J 7 bases, leaving 13 bases between the germline ends. Germline-derived CDR1 and CDR2 are LGHDT and YNNKEL (reference sequence). The CDR3 sequence is 14 residues long. Profiling relied on immunoSEQ multiplex PCR, and the TCRdb table lists in-frame clones only, not all of them. The sample includes about 130,000 clones, more than 75% seen only once; the top ten take about 22%. This clone has only a few counts. Specimen: peripheral blood, collected on day 0 of AZD1222 vaccination. The chain employs TRBV3-1 (or the pseudogene TRBV3-2) and TRBJ1-4, with a tentative D call TRBD1 (5 bases). The source is an adult in good health. The CDR3, as DNA: TGTGCCAGCAGCCTCACGAGGGGCGGTGAAAAACTGTTTTTT. Protein: CASSLTRGGEKLFF.